Included here is one T cell receptor (beta chain) sequence, with context. Antigen specificity is unknown. These data come from a study of T cells in Graves' hyperthyroidism and ophthalmopathy. The germline V gene has CDR1 SQVTM and CDR2 ANQGSEA. The CDR3 has 14 amino acids. V lost 4 bases to trimming and J lost 5 bases; unmatched junction nucleotides: 10. Absent ophthalmopathy progression within 18 months defined stable Graves' hyperthyroidism. The study excluded patients with uncontrolled infection, other autoimmune disease, pregnancy or lactation. Amplification yielded TCR beta CDR3 regions, with RNA transcripts as the source. A set of HTBI primers served as the primers for a first-round RT-PCR of the TCR CDR3. TCRdb passed the multiplex PCR reads through MiXCR, listing each CDR3 protein once. The table includes some 800,000 distinct CDR3 sequences, 38% detected once. Findings and caveats of the study: Ophthalmopathy could be told apart from stable hyperthyroidism with a 13 V-J model. Most thyroid clonotypes that were expanded above 0.001 also turned up in blood.

The V and J genes are TRBV29-1 and TRBJ2-5; 7 bases align to TRBD1. The sequence derives from a man between 18 and 29 years old with Graves' hyperthyroidism. Sample: blood. The CDR3 DNA reads as TGCAGCGTTGCCGGACGAGGGGGCATGGAGACCCAGTACTTC. Translated, it gives CSVAGRGGMETQYF.